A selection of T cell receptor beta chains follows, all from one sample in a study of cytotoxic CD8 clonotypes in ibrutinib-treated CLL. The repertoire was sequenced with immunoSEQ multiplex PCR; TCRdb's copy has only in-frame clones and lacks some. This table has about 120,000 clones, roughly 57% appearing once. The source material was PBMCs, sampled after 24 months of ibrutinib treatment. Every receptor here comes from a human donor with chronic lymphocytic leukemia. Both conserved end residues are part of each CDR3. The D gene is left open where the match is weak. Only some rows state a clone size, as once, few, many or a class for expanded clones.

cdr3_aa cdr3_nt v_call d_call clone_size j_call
CASSLDGGSENYEQYF TGTGCCAGCAGCTTAGATGGGGGGAGCGAGAACTACGAGCAGTACTTC TRBV11-3 . . TRBJ2-7
CSVEDPGQRFYNEQFF TGCAGCGTTGAAGATCCGGGACAGAGATTCTACAATGAGCAGTTCTTC TRBV29-1 TRBD1 . TRBJ2-1
CASSGRAGPYNEQFF TGTGCCAGCAGTGGCCGGGCGGGGCCTTACAATGAGCAGTTCTTC TRBV6-4 . . TRBJ2-1
CASMFRASGNTIYF TGTGCCAGTATGTTCAGGGCCTCTGGAAACACCATATATTTT TRBV19 . . TRBJ1-3
CASSRTGGGNQPQHF TGTGCCAGCAGCCGAACAGGGGGAGGAAATCAGCCCCAGCATTTT TRBV2 TRBD1 once TRBJ1-5
CASSYGGEWDTQYF TGTGCCAGCAGTTACGGGGGGGAGTGGGATACGCAGTATTTT TRBV6-5 TRBD2 . TRBJ2-3
CASSGGLAGLWDEQFF TGCGCCAGCAGCGGTGGACTAGCGGGCCTTTGGGATGAGCAGTTCTTC TRBV5-1 TRBD2 . TRBJ2-1
CASREGPGELFF TGTGCCAGCAGAGAGGGGCCCGGGGAGCTGTTTTTT TRBV2 . . TRBJ2-2
CASSRQGASYGYTF TGTGCCAGCAGTAGACAGGGGGCGTCTTATGGCTACACCTTC TRBV6-5 TRBD1 . TRBJ1-2
CSVSRGLNTEAFF TGCAGCGTATCCAGGGGCTTGAACACTGAAGCTTTCTTT TRBV29-1 . . TRBJ1-1
CASSYPGRSF TGTGCCAGCAGCTACCCGGGGCGGTCCTTC TRBV5-4 . . TRBJ1-2
CASSPGGASYNEQFF TGTGCCAGCTCCCCGGGGGGCGCCTCCTACAATGAGCAGTTCTTC TRBV7-2 . . TRBJ2-1
CASSPRDRVGEQYF TGTGCCAGCTCACCGCGGGACAGGGTAGGCGAGCAGTACTTC TRBV18 TRBD1 . TRBJ2-7
CAWTPGLGHTDTQYF TGTGCCTGGACCCCGGGTCTGGGGCACACAGATACGCAGTATTTT TRBV30 . . TRBJ2-3
CATSARTSGVYNEQFF TGTGCCACCAGCGCCCGGACTAGCGGGGTCTACAATGAGCAGTTCTTC TRBV15 TRBD2 . TRBJ2-1
CAWSVPTGDFRGSGANVLTF TGTGCCTGGAGTGTACCTACAGGGGATTTTAGGGGCTCTGGGGCCAACGTCCTGACTTTC TRBV30 TRBD1 . TRBJ2-6
CASSYFRRGPTSDTQYF TGTGCCAGCAGCTACTTCCGGCGGGGGCCTACATCGGATACGCAGTATTTT TRBV7-3 . . TRBJ2-3
CASSLSVPETQYF TGTGCCAGCAGCTTGAGTGTTCCAGAGACCCAGTACTTC TRBV5-4 . . TRBJ2-5
CASSDSGLETQYF TGTGCCAGCAGTGATTCGGGGTTAGAGACCCAGTACTTC TRBV2 . . TRBJ2-5
CASSAGGEPYGYTF TGTGCCAGCAGCGCCGGCGGGGAACCCTATGGCTACACCTTC TRBV9 . . TRBJ1-2
CASSSSVRGSTDTQYF TGTGCCAGCAGCTCCTCCGTCCGGGGGAGCACAGATACGCAGTATTTT TRBV5-6 . . TRBJ2-3
CASLLTGNQPQHF TGTGCCAGCCTCTTGACAGGCAATCAGCCCCAGCATTTT TRBV6-5 . few TRBJ1-5
CASRNQRGGRPYEQYF TGTGCCAGCAGGAACCAGCGGGGGGGACGACCCTACGAGCAGTACTTC TRBV7-3 TRBD2 . TRBJ2-7
CASSVGLAGLEQYF TGTGCCAGCAGCGTAGGCCTAGCGGGGCTCGAGCAGTACTTC TRBV9 TRBD2 . TRBJ2-7
CSASDSTRPYEQYF TGCAGCGCCTCCGACTCAACTAGACCCTACGAGCAGTACTTC TRBV29-1 . . TRBJ2-7
CASSAPGRRAGELFF TGTGCCAGCAGTGCCCCGGGACGACGGGCCGGGGAGCTGTTTTTT TRBV6-5 . . TRBJ2-2
CASSLVGRLPTGELFF TGTGCCAGCAGCTTAGTGGGACGGCTCCCCACCGGGGAGCTGTTTTTT TRBV7-2 . . TRBJ2-2
CASSPGHLATEAFF TGTGCCAGCTCACCCGGACACCTCGCCACTGAAGCTTTCTTT TRBV18 . . TRBJ1-1